This T cell receptor (beta chain) was recorded in a study of T cell repertoires in cytomegalovirus infection. Findings and caveats of the study: HLA-C-restricted CMV clonotypes gave the most frequent clonotype in two of eight donors.

Trimming at V came to 3 bases and at J to 3 bases, leaving 6 bases not matched to a gene. Germline V gives CDR1 KGHDR, CDR2 SFDVKD. The CDR3 totals 16 residues. A single record per CDR3 protein comes from TCRdb applying MiXCR to the reads. In the table there are under 600,000 distinct CDR3 sequences, about 17% of which are singletons. Turning to this clonotype: Its antigen is unidentified.

The sequence was obtained from a human donor in good health (CMV status not recorded). Some clones in this sample may be carry-over from other donors' samples. The sample comprised CD8+ T cells from PBMCs. The chain links TRBV24-1 to TRBJ2-3, with TRBD1 identical over 9 bases. The CDR3 DNA follows: TGTGCCACCAGTGATCCCGGGACAGGGATGACAGATACGCAGTATTTT. This codes for CATSDPGTGMTDTQYF.